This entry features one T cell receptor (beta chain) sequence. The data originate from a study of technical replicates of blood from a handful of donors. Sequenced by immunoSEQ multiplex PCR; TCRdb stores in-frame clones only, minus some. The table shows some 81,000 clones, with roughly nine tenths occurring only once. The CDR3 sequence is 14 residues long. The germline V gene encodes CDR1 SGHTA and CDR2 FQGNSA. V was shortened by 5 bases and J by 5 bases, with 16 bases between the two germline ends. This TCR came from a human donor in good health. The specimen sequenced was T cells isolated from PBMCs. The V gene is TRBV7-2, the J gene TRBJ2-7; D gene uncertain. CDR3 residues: CASSPRLVNDEQYF. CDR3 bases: TGTGCCAGCAGCCCGCGGCTAGTTAACGACGAGCAGTACTTC.